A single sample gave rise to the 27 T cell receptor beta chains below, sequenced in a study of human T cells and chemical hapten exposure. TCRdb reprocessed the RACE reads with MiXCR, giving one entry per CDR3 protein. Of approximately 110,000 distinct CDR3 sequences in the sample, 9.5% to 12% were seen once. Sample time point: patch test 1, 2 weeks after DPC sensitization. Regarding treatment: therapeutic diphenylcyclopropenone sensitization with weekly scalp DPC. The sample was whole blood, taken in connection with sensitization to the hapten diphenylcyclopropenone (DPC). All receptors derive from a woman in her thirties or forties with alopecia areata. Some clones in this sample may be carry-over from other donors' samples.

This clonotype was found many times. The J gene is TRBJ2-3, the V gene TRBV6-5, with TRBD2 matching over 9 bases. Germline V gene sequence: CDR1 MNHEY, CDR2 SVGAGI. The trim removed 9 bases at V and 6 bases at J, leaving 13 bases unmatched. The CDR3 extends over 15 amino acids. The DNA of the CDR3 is TGTGCCAGTAAGACTAGCGGAAGAATGGGGGATACGCAGTATTTT. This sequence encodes CASKTSGRMGDTQYF.

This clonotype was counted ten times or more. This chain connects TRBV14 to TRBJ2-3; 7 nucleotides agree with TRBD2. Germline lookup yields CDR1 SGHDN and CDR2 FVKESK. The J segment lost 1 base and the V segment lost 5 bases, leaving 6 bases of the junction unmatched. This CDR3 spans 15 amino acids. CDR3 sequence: CASSKGTIRTDTQYF. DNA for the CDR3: TGTGCCAGCAGCAAAGGGACTATACGCACAGATACGCAGTATTTT.

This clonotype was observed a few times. The CDR3 DNA follows: TGCGCCAGCAGCCAGGGACCCCTGGGCCCCGGGGAGCTGTTTTTT. It yields the protein CASSQGPLGPGELFF. The chain employs TRBV4-1 and TRBJ2-2; either TRBD1 or TRBD2 may fit D (5 bases each). The germline V gene encodes CDR1 MGHRA and CDR2 YSYEKL. The CDR3 contains 15 residues. The germline V and J ends were trimmed by 3 bases and 6 bases, with 14 bases remaining between them.

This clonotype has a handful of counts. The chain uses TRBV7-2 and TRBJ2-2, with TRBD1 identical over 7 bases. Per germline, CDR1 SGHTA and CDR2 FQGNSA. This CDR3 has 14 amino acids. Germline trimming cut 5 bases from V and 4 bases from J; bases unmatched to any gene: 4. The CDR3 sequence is CASSVQGFTGELFF. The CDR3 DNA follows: TGTGCCAGCAGCGTACAGGGGTTCACCGGGGAGCTGTTTTTT. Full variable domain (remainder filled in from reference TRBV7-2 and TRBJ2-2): GAGVSQSPSNKVTEKGKDVELRCDPISGHTALYWYRQSLGQGLEFLIYFQGNSAPDKSGLPSDRFSAERTGGSVSTLTIQRTQQEDSAVYLCASSVQGFTGELFFGEGSRLTVL.

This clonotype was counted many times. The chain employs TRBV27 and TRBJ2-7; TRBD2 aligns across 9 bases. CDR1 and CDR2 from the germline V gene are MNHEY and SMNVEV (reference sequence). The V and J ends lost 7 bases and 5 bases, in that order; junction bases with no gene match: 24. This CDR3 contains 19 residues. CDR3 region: CASTSKGLTSGFSLDEQYF. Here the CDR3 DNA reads TGTGCCAGCACTTCCAAAGGGCTCACTAGCGGGTTTTCCCTAGACGAGCAGTACTTC.

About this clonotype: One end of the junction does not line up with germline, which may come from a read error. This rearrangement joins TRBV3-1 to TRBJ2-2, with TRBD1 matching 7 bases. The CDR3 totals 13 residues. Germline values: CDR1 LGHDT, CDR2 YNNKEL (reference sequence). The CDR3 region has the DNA TGTGCCAGCAGTCAAGGGGGCCCCGGGGAGCTGTTTTTT. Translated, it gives CASSQGGPGELFF.

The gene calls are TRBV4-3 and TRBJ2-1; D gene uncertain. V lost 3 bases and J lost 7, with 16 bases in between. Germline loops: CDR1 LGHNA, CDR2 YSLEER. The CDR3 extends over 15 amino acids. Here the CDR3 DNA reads TGCGCCAGCAGCCACGACCAGATATCGAGGAATGAGCAGTTCTTC. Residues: CASSHDQISRNEQFF.

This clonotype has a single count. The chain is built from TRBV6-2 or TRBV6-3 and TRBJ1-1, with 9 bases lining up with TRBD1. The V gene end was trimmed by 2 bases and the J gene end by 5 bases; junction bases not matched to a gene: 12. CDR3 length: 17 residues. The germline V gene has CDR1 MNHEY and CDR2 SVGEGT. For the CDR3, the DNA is TGTGCCAGCAGTTACCCCTTACAGGGGGCGTGGCGGACTGAAGCTTTCTTT. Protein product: CASSYPLQGAWRTEAFF.

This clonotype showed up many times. CDR3 sequence (DNA): TGCGCCAGCAGCCAGGGGGCTGGCAATCAGCCCCAGCATTTT. Translation: CASSQGAGNQPQHF. The chain employs TRBV5-1 and TRBJ1-5; 8 bases align to TRBD1. V dropped 4 bases and J dropped 2; count of bases not matched to a gene: 2. Per the germline V gene, CDR1 is SGHRS and CDR2 is YFSETQ. CDR3 size: 14 residues.

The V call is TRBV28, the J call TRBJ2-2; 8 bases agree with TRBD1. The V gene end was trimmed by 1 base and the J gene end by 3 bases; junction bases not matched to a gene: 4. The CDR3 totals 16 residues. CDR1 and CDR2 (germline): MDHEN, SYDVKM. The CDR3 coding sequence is TGTGCCAGCAGTTTATCGACAGGGGTGTACACCGGGGAGCTGTTTTTT. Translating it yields CASSLSTGVYTGELFF.

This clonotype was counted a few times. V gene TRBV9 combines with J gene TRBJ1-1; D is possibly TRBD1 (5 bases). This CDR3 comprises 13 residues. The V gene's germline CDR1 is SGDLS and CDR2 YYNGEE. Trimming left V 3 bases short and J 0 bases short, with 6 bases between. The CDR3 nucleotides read TGTGCCAGCAGCGGGGGCCTGAACACTGAAGCTTTCTTT. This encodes CASSGGLNTEAFF.

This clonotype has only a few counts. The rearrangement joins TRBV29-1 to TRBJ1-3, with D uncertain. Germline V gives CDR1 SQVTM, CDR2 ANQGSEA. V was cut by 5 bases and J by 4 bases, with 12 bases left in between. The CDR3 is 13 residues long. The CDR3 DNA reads TGCAGCGTTTTCGAGGGAGAGGGAAACACCATATATTTT. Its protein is CSVFEGEGNTIYF. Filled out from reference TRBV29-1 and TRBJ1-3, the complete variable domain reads SAVISQKPSRDICQRGTSLTIQCQVDSQVTMMFWYRQQPGQSLTLIATANQGSEATYESGFVIDKFPISRPNLTFSTLTVSNMSPEDSSIYLCSVFEGEGNTIYFGEGSWLTVV.

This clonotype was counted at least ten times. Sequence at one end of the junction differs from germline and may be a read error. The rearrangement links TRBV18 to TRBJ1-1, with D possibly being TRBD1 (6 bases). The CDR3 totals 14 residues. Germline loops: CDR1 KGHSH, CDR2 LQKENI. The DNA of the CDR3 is TGTGCCAGCTCCCCACAACAGGGGAACACTGAAGCTTTCTTT. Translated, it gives CASSPQQGNTEAFF.

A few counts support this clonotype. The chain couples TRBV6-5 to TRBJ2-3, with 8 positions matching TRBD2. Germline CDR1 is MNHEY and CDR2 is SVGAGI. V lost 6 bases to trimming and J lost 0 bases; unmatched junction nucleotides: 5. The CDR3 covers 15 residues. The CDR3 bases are TGTGCCAGCAGCCTTAGCGGGACTAGCACAGATACGCAGTATTTT. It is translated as CASSLSGTSTDTQYF.

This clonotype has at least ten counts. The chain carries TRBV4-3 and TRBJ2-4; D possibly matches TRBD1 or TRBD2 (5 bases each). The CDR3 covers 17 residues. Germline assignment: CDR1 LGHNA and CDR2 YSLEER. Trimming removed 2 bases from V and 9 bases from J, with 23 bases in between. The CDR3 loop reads CASSQSLLGTPGGIQYF. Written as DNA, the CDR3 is TGCGCCAGCAGCCAATCCCTATTGGGGACGCCGGGCGGCATTCAGTACTTC.

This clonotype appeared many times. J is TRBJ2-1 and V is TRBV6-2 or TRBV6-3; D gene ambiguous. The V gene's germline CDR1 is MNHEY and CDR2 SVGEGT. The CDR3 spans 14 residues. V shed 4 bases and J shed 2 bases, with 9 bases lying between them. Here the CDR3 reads CASSSDLTYNEQFF. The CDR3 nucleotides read TGTGCCAGCAGTTCGGACCTAACCTACAATGAGCAGTTCTTC.

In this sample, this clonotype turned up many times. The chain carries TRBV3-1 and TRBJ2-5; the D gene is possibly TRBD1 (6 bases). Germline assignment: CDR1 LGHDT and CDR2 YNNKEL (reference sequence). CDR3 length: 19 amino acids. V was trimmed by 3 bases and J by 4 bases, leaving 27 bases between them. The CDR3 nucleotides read TGTGCCAGCAGCCAGGGGGCCAACCCACTCAACCTTCTCCCAGAGACCCAGTACTTC. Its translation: CASSQGANPLNLLPETQYF.

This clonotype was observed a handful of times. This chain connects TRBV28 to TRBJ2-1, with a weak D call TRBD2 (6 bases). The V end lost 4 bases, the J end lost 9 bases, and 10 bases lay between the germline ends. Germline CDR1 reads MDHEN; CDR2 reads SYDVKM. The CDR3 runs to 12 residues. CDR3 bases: TGTGCCAGCAGTTGGGGGGTCCGTGAGCAGTTCTTC. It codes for CASSWGVREQFF.

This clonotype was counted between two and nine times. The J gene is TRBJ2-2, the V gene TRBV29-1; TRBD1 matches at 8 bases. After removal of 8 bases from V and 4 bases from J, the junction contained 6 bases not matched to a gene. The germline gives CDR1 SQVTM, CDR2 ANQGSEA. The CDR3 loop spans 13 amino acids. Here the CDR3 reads CSYGTGGTGELFF. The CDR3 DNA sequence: TGCAGCTACGGGACAGGTGGCACCGGGGAGCTGTTTTTT.

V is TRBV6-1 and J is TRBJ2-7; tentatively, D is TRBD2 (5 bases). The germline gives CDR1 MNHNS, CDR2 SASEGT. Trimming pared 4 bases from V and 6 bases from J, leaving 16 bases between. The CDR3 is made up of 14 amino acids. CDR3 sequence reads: CASSVSLAPGEQYF. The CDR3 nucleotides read TGTGCCAGCAGTGTCTCGCTAGCTCCGGGCGAGCAGTACTTC.

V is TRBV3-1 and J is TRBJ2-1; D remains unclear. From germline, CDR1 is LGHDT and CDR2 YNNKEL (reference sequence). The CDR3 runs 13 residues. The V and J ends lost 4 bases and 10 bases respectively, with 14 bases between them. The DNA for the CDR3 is TGTGCCAGCAGCCTCCGGGTAGCAGGCGAGCAGTTCTTC. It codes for CASSLRVAGEQFF.

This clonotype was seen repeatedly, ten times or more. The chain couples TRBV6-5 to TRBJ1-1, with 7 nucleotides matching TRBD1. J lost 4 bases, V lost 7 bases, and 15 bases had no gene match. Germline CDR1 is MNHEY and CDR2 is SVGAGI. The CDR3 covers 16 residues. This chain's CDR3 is CASKRSGPRGGTEAFF. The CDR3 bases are TGTGCCAGCAAGAGGTCAGGACCCAGGGGGGGCACTGAAGCTTTCTTT.

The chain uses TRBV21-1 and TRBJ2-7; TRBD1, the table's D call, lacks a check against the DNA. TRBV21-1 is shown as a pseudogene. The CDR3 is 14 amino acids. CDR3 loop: CASSIRAPRYEQYF. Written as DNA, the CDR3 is TGTGCCAGCAGCATCCGGGCCCCCCGTTACGAGCAGTACTTC.

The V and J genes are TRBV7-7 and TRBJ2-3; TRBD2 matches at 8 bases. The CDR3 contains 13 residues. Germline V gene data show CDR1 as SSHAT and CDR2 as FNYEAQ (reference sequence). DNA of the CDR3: TGTGCTAGCGGGACTTTGTCAGTCGATACGCAGTATTTT. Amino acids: CASGTLSVDTQYF.

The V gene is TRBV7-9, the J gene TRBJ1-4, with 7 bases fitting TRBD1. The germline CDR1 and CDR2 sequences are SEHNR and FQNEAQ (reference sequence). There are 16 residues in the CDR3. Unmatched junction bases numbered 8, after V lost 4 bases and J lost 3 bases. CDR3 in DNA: TGTGCCAGCAGCTCGTTTCGACAGGGACCTAATGAAAAACTGTTTTTT. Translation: CASSSFRQGPNEKLFF.

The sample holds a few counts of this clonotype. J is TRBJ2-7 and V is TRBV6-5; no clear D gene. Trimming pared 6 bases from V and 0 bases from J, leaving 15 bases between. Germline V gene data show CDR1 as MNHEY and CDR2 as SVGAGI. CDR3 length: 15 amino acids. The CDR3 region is CASRPVASGSYEQYF. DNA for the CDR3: TGTGCCAGCAGACCCGTTGCCTCCGGCTCCTACGAGCAGTACTTC.

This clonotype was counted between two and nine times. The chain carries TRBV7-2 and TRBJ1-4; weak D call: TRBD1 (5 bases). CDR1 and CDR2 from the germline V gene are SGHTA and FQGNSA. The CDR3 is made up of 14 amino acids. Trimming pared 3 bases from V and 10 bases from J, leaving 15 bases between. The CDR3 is CASSFDGMRGKLFF. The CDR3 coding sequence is TGTGCCAGCAGCTTTGACGGAATGAGGGGAAAACTGTTTTTT.